These 16 T cell receptor beta chains originate from one sample sequenced in a study of vaccination and CD4 T cells after COVID-19. With the Oncomine TCR Beta short-read assay, DNA from cultured CD4+ T cells was sequenced. TCRdb re-derived calls from the PCR reads in MiXCR, one entry per CDR3 protein. This table holds approximately 16,000 distinct CDR3 sequences, 50% to 65% found once. Treatment reported: approximately 9-day PBMC culture with coronavirus spike peptide pools or control peptides (ViraFEST assay). Their antigen targets remain unknown. This material consisted of CD4+ T cells from blood, cultured in vitro, taken before SARS-CoV-2 vaccination. The origin of the receptors is a human donor who had recovered from COVID-19.

V usage is TRBV20-1 and J usage is TRBJ2-5; a weak D match, TRBD2 (5 bases). V lost 3 bases and J 2 bases, leaving 16 bases between the germline ends. Looked up from germline, CDR1 is DFQATT and CDR2 is SNEGSKA (reference sequence). The CDR3 runs to 15 residues. CDR3 loop: CSASGPSTQQETQYF. The CDR3 nucleotides are TGCAGTGCTAGTGGTCCTAGCACTCAGCAAGAGACCCAGTACTTC.

V and J are TRBV28 and TRBJ1-2, with 8 bases aligning to TRBD1. CDR1 is MDHEN and CDR2 is SYDVKM in the germline V gene. The CDR3 covers 16 residues. With 5 bases clipped from V and 8 bases from J, the junction kept 16 bases outside the gene matches. The CDR3 DNA follows: TGTGCCAGCAGTATGACAGGGGACTACCGTTATGGCGGCTACACCTTC. Protein: CASSMTGDYRYGGYTF.

The CDR3 sequence is CASSLGETQYF. The CDR3 DNA reads TGTGCCAGCAGTTTAGGAGAGACCCAGTACTTC. This chain joins TRBV6-5 and TRBJ2-5; D is unresolved. Trimming cost V 4 bases and J 4 bases, with 4 bases left between them. CDR1 and CDR2 (germline): MNHEY, SVGAGI. The CDR3 runs 11 residues.

V gene TRBV20-1 combines with J gene TRBJ2-2, with 8 bases matching TRBD2. With V trimmed by 2 bases and J by 0 bases, 5 bases remained unmatched. Germline CDR1 is DFQATT and CDR2 is SNEGSKA (reference sequence). The CDR3 length is 16 residues. The CDR3 coding sequence is TGCAGTGCTAGAAGAGCGGGGGCCACGAACACCGGGGAGCTGTTTTTT. Residues: CSARRAGATNTGELFF.

The rearrangement uses TRBV27 and TRBJ2-1; D remains unclear. Trimming removed 6 bases from V and 0 bases from J, with 9 bases in between. Germline V gene data show CDR1 as MNHEY and CDR2 as SMNVEV (reference sequence). The CDR3 has 14 amino acids. The CDR3, as DNA: TGTGCCAGCAGACGTATAAGCTCCTACAATGAGCAGTTCTTC. Translation gives CASRRISSYNEQFF.

V and J are TRBV19 and TRBJ1-5; D is perhaps TRBD1 (6 bases). The V end lost 4 bases, the J end lost 4 bases, and 11 bases lay between the germline ends. The CDR3 covers 14 residues. CDR1 is LNHDA, CDR2 SQIVND, per germline (reference sequence). The CDR3, as DNA: TGTGCCAGTAGTACTCGGACAGAGAATCAGCCCCAGCATTTT. Amino acids: CASSTRTENQPQHF.

This clonotype was seen more than once but under ten times. V is TRBV10-1 and J is TRBJ2-6; D is unclear. CDR1 is WNHNN, CDR2 SYGVQD, per germline (reference sequence). The length of the CDR3 is 18 residues. With 4 bases removed from V and 0 bases from J, the gap between germline ends came to 16 bases. In DNA form, the CDR3 reads TGCGCCAGCAGTGGATCAGGCGCCCTTGGCTCTGGGGCCAACGTCCTGACTTTC. Its translation is CASSGSGALGSGANVLTF.

The rearrangement joins TRBV20-1 to TRBJ1-5, with D uncertain. Trimming cost V 8 bases and J 2 bases, with 13 bases left between them. The CDR3 is 13 amino acids. CDR1 DFQATT and CDR2 SNEGSKA come from the germline V gene (reference sequence). CDR3 coding DNA: TGCAGTACTTCCACTAGCGGCAATCAGCCCCAGCATTTT. Its protein product is CSTSTSGNQPQHF.

This clonotype showed up just a few times. J is TRBJ1-2 and V is TRBV6-5; D call uncertain. CDR1 and CDR2 (germline): MNHEY, SVGAGI. The CDR3 has 11 amino acids. V was pared by 4 bases and J by 8 bases, with 8 bases between. DNA of the CDR3: TGTGCCAGCAGTTGGAGCCGCGGCTACACCTTC. This sequence encodes CASSWSRGYTF.

The gene calls are TRBV19 and TRBJ2-1; D not resolved. Germline V gene sequence: CDR1 LNHDA, CDR2 SQIVND (reference sequence). The CDR3 sequence is 13 residues long. Deletions cut 5 bases from V and 4 bases from J, with 9 bases between. In DNA, the CDR3 is TGTGCCAGTAGTCAGTCGCGTTACAATGAGCAGTTCTTC. It codes for CASSQSRYNEQFF.

The chain joins TRBV29-1 to TRBJ1-2; tentative D call: TRBD1 (5 bases). Germline values: CDR1 SQVTM, CDR2 ANQGSEA. The CDR3 sequence is 12 residues long. Trimming pared 7 bases from V and 3 bases from J, leaving 12 bases between. The CDR3 DNA sequence: TGCAGCGCCTCCAGGGAGGACTATGGCTACACCTTC. This codes for CSASREDYGYTF.

The V and J genes are TRBV30 and TRBJ2-7; 7 bases line up with TRBD2. V was pared by 4 bases and J by 3 bases, with 9 bases of the junction left unmatched. Germline V gene data show CDR1 as GTSNPN and CDR2 as SVGIG (reference sequence). The CDR3 has 14 residues. The CDR3 DNA sequence: TGTGCCTGGAAGTGGGGGGGGACTCGCTACGAGCAGTACTTC. Translation: CAWKWGGTRYEQYF. Complete variable domain (other parts from reference TRBV30 and TRBJ2-7): SQTIHQWPATLVQPVGSPLSLECTVEGTSNPNLYWYRQAAGRGLQLLFYSVGIGQISSEVPQNLSASRPQDRQFILSSKKLLLSDSGFYLCAWKWGGTRYEQYFGPGTRLTVT.

The CDR3 protein is CASRPVNRGYTF. The CDR3 DNA sequence: TGTGCCAGTAGGCCGGTTAATCGAGGCTACACCTTC. This sequence joins TRBV19 and TRBJ1-2; no definite D call. Germline V gene data show CDR1 as LNHDA and CDR2 as SQIVND (reference sequence). CDR3 size: 12 residues. Trimming cost V 6 bases and J 8 bases, with 13 bases left between them.

V is TRBV19 and J is TRBJ1-5; D unclear. Germline CDR1 reads LNHDA; CDR2 reads SQIVND (reference sequence). CDR3 length: 17 residues. V dropped 5 bases and J dropped 2 bases, with 19 bases sitting between them. The CDR3 protein is CASSSHGGSFGNQPQHF. CDR3 DNA sequence: TGTGCCAGTAGTTCCCACGGAGGTTCGTTCGGCAATCAGCCCCAGCATTTT.

In DNA, the CDR3 is TGTGCCAGCACCCCAGCCGCGGCAGAGAATTCACCCCTCCACTTT. Protein product: CASTPAAAENSPLHF. The chain recombines TRBV7-9 with TRBJ1-6; no firm D call. From germline, CDR1 is SEHNR and CDR2 FQNEAQ (reference sequence). The CDR3 spans 15 residues. Trimming took 7 bases from V and 7 from J, leaving 17 bases between them. Drawing the rest from reference TRBV7-9 and TRBJ1-6, the complete variable domain is DTGVSQNPRHKITKRGQNVTFRCDPISEHNRLYWYRQTLGQGPEFLTYFQNEAQLEKSRLLSDRFSAERPKGSFSTLEIQRTEQGDSAMYLCASTPAAAENSPLHFGNGTRLTVT.

This clonotype was counted a few times. The DNA of the CDR3 is TGCAGCGGAAGGACGGTCGGGGAGCTGTTTTTT. It encodes CSGRTVGELFF. The chain recombines TRBV29-1 with TRBJ2-2; D is ambiguous. The length of the CDR3 is 11 residues. Trimming took off 7 bases at V and 7 bases at J, with 10 bases between the two ends. Germline values: CDR1 SQVTM, CDR2 ANQGSEA.